The 2 T cell receptor beta chains below were found in one sample sequenced in a study of T cell responses to AZD1222 COVID-19 vaccine. The assay was immunoSEQ multiplex PCR, and TCRdb's table has in-frame clones only and misses some. This sample has around 78,000 clones, with more than 90% found just once. The source was peripheral blood, collected on day 0 of AZD1222 vaccination. The receptor source for this set is an adult in good health.

The rearrangement joins TRBV3-1 (or the pseudogene TRBV3-2) to TRBJ2-5; possibly TRBD2 for D (6 bases). Deletions cut 1 base from V and 5 bases from J, with 8 bases between. Per germline, CDR1 LGHDT and CDR2 YNNKEL (reference sequence). This CDR3 is built from 13 residues. CDR3 loop: CASSQGGGETQYF. The CDR3, as DNA: TGTGCCAGCAGCCAAGGAGGAGGGGAGACCCAGTACTTC.

The chain recombines TRBV5-6 with TRBJ2-1; weak D call: TRBD1 (6 bases). Trimming took off 6 bases at V and 4 bases at J, with 14 bases between the two ends. CDR1 is SGHDT, CDR2 YYEEEE, per germline. This CDR3 has 14 amino acids. The CDR3 region has the DNA TGTGCCAGCACTCAGGACAGAATTTACAATGAGCAGTTCTTC. Translation gives CASTQDRIYNEQFF.